The 27 T cell receptor beta chains below come from one sample, sequenced in a study of CD8 T cells in ankylosing spondylitis. Study-wide results and caveats: Typical of ankylosing spondylitis blood, it appeared, was a TCR beta motif of under 10 highly homologous variants.

Each CDR3 protein is one row after TCRdb ran MiXCR on the 5' RACE reads. The table includes more than 300,000 distinct CDR3 sequences, under 8.5% detected once. Their antigens are not known. Sequencing was performed on blood, either unsorted or a sorted T cell fraction (not recorded which). The receptors were gathered from a male donor with ankylosing spondylitis.

This chain joins TRBV18 and TRBJ2-1; possible D gene TRBD2, 5 bases. Germline V gene sequence: CDR1 KGHSH, CDR2 LQKENI. The ends were cut back, 4 bases at V and 7 bases at J, with 20 bases in the middle. The CDR3 totals 16 residues. CDR3 DNA: TGTGCCAGCTCACTTCTCGAGGGATCAATTGGGAATGAGCAGTTCTTC. The encoded protein is CASSLLEGSIGNEQFF.

The V call is TRBV7-9, the J call TRBJ2-7, with 8 bases identical to TRBD2. V gave up 1 base and J gave up 3 bases; unmatched junction bases: 11. CDR3 size: 17 residues. Germline loops: CDR1 SEHNR, CDR2 FQNEAQ (reference sequence). The chain's CDR3 is CASSLGAGASLHYEQYF. The CDR3 DNA reads as TGTGCCAGCAGCTTAGGAGCGGGAGCCTCCCTTCACTACGAGCAGTACTTC.

This clonotype showed up many times. The chain employs TRBV11-1 and TRBJ2-2; D might be TRBD2 (5 bases). V lost 1 base and J lost 4, with 13 bases in between. This CDR3 is built from 16 residues. Germline values: CDR1 SGHAT, CDR2 FQDESV (reference sequence). For the CDR3, the DNA is TGTGCCAGCAGCTTAGGGGTCCGGGATTCCACCGGGGAGCTGTTTTTT. It encodes CASSLGVRDSTGELFF.

This clonotype has ten or more counts. The chain carries TRBV10-3 and TRBJ2-3, with 12 bases fitting TRBD2. CDR3 length: 14 amino acids. Losses at the gene ends were 6 bases for V and 5 bases for J; bases not matched to a gene: 3. CDR1 is ENHRY and CDR2 is SYGVKD in the germline V gene. This CDR3 is CAIREGLAGDTQYF. In DNA, the CDR3 is TGTGCCATCAGGGAGGGACTAGCGGGAGATACGCAGTATTTT.

This clonotype has only a few counts. The gene calls are TRBV25-1 and TRBJ2-3, with D maybe TRBD1 (5 bases). The CDR3 length is 16 residues. Germline V CDR1 and CDR2: MGHDK, SYGVNS. Trimming left V 6 bases short and J 4 bases short, with 20 bases between. CDR3 amino acids: CASSQTTAWVADTQYF. DNA of the CDR3: TGTGCCAGCAGCCAGACGACAGCCTGGGTGGCAGATACGCAGTATTTT.

This clonotype showed up just a few times. This chain joins TRBV21-1 and TRBJ1-2; TRBD1 reflects the table's D call only, with no check against the DNA. TRBV21-1 has pseudogene status. There are 15 residues in the CDR3. The CDR3 DNA reads TGTGCCAGCAGCAAAGAGGACAATCCGATGGGTGGCTACACCTTC. It codes for CASSKEDNPMGGYTF.

The chain joins TRBV11-1 to TRBJ2-1; 15 bases are shared with TRBD2. V gave up 2 bases and J gave up 4 bases; unmatched junction bases: 9. Per germline, CDR1 SGHAT and CDR2 FQDESV (reference sequence). The CDR3 is 19 residues long. The CDR3 bases are TGTGCCAGCAGCTTAACCGGTGGGACTAGCGGGGGGACTTACAATGAGCAGTTCTTC. This translates into CASSLTGGTSGGTYNEQFF.

The V and J genes are TRBV5-5 and TRBJ2-1; D uncertain. The V and J ends lost 6 bases and 8 bases respectively, with 9 bases between them. CDR3 length: 11 residues. Germline values: CDR1 SGHKS, CDR2 YYEKEE (reference sequence). The CDR3 sequence: CASILGYEQFF. In DNA form, the CDR3 reads TGTGCCAGCATCCTGGGTTATGAGCAGTTCTTC.

This clonotype has ten or more counts. V usage is TRBV20-1 and J usage is TRBJ1-2, with 9 bases lining up with TRBD1. Germline V gene lookup returns CDR1 DFQATT and CDR2 SNEGSKA (reference sequence). V shed 0 bases, J shed 7 bases, and the junction held 3 bases outside the gene matches. This CDR3 contains 13 residues. DNA for the CDR3: TGCAGTGCTAGAGACACAGGGGGCTTTGGCTACACCTTC. Residues: CSARDTGGFGYTF.

This clonotype was seen only a few times. In DNA form, the CDR3 reads TGTGCCAGCAGCGAGAGCGGGAGGGACGAGCAGTACTTC. This sequence encodes CASSESGRDEQYF. V and J are TRBV9 and TRBJ2-7; 10 bases match TRBD2. CDR3 length equals 13 residues. The junction had 2 bases not matched to a gene; V was cut back by 3 bases and J by 5 bases. Per germline, CDR1 SGDLS and CDR2 YYNGEE.

In this sample, this clonotype turned up many times. The chain uses TRBV4-1 and TRBJ2-3; 8 bases align to TRBD2. CDR1 and CDR2 from the germline V gene are MGHRA and YSYEKL. The CDR3 has 16 residues. The V segment lost 4 bases and the J segment 6 bases; nucleotides outside the gene matches: 12. The CDR3 region is CASSPVAGTNSDTQYF. CDR3 sequence (DNA): TGCGCCAGCAGCCCGGTAGCGGGGACGAATTCTGATACGCAGTATTTT.

This clonotype turned up a few times. The chain has TRBV5-6 and TRBJ2-3, with D perhaps TRBD2 (5 bases). This CDR3 has 14 amino acids. In germline, CDR1 is SGHDT, CDR2 YYEEEE. Trimming stripped 0 bases from V and 3 bases from J, with 8 bases between. For the CDR3, the DNA is TGTGCCAGCAGCTTGGCCGGGGTTACAGATACGCAGTATTTT. Its translation is CASSLAGVTDTQYF.

The genes are TRBV24-1 and TRBJ2-1; perhaps TRBD2 as D (6 bases). Germline V CDR1 and CDR2: KGHDR, SFDVKD. This CDR3 has 13 residues. V was shortened by 2 bases and J by 15 bases, with 16 bases between the two germline ends. CDR3 sequence reads: CATSDSILAFRFF. In nucleotides, the CDR3 is TGTGCCACCAGTGATTCGATCCTAGCGTTCAGGTTCTTC.

The rearrangement links TRBV12-3 or TRBV12-4 to TRBJ1-2, with D hard to call. CDR3 length: 15 amino acids. V was cut by 6 bases and J by 4 bases, with 18 bases left in between. CDR3 residues: CASRQGRNLGYGYTF. CDR3 in DNA: TGTGCCAGCAGACAAGGGCGGAATTTGGGCTATGGCTACACCTTC.

V usage is TRBV19 and J usage is TRBJ1-1; D not resolved. The V gene lost 7 bases and the J gene lost 0 bases, with 9 bases spanning the gap. CDR1 LNHDA and CDR2 SQIVND come from the germline V gene (reference sequence). The CDR3 length is 13 residues. The DNA for the CDR3 is TGTGCCAGTACTGACGGGATGAACACTGAAGCTTTCTTT. Translating gives CASTDGMNTEAFF. The full variable domain, its missing parts supplied by reference TRBV19 and TRBJ1-1, is DGGITQSPKYLFRKEGQNVTLSCEQNLNHDAMYWYRQDPGQGLRLIYYSQIVNDFQKGDIAEGYSVSREKKESFPLTVTSAQKNPTAFYLCASTDGMNTEAFFGQGTRLTVV.

The chain joins TRBV2 to TRBJ2-1; 9 nucleotides match TRBD2. This CDR3 is built from 13 residues. The V gene's germline CDR1 is SNHLY and CDR2 FYNNEI. With V trimmed by 7 bases and J by 3 bases, 1 base remained unmatched. The CDR3, as DNA: TGTGCCAGCACTAGCGGGGACTACAATGAGCAGTTCTTC. Translation gives CASTSGDYNEQFF.

This clonotype was counted many times. The chain couples TRBV7-9 to TRBJ1-1, with D uncertain. Between the trimmed V and J ends, which lost 4 bases and 7 bases, there was a span of 16 bases. This CDR3 is built from 14 residues. The germline V gene has CDR1 SEHNR and CDR2 FQNEAQ (reference sequence). This chain's CDR3 is CASSWETNLLEAFF. The DNA of the CDR3 is TGTGCCAGCAGCTGGGAGACGAACCTCCTTGAAGCTTTCTTT.

This clonotype was seen a few times. The chain joins TRBV11-1 to TRBJ2-5, with D possibly called TRBD1 or TRBD2 (5 bases each). This CDR3 spans 18 amino acids. Looked up from germline, CDR1 is SGHAT and CDR2 is FQDESV (reference sequence). V lost 1 base, J lost 6 bases, and 24 bases lay in between. The CDR3 here is CASSLVYLPGPAGKTQYF. DNA for the CDR3: TGTGCCAGCAGCTTAGTCTATTTACCGGGACCAGCTGGGAAGACCCAGTACTTC.

The chain links TRBV12-3 or TRBV12-4 to TRBJ1-2; 7 nucleotides align to TRBD1. The CDR3 runs to 13 residues. J was trimmed by 6 bases and V by 6 bases; bases with no gene match: 7. The DNA of the CDR3 is TGTGCCAGCAGCCTGGGACAGAAAAATGGCTACACCTTC. Translation: CASSLGQKNGYTF.

This chain connects TRBV20-1 to TRBJ1-1; D call uncertain. CDR1 and CDR2 (germline): DFQATT, SNEGSKA (reference sequence). This CDR3 spans 15 amino acids. V shed 3 bases and J shed 4 bases, with 18 bases lying between them. The CDR3 loop is CSASPWEGGFTEAFF. The CDR3 coding sequence is TGCAGTGCTAGCCCCTGGGAGGGAGGATTCACTGAAGCTTTCTTT.

This clonotype was observed a handful of times. The rearrangement joins TRBV12-3 or TRBV12-4 to TRBJ2-2; 11 nucleotides agree with TRBD2. The CDR3 is 15 amino acids. V was clipped by 3 bases and J by 6 bases; unmatched bases: 3. CDR3 loop: CASSFSGRVPGELFF. CDR3 bases: TGTGCCAGCAGTTTTAGCGGGAGGGTCCCCGGGGAGCTGTTTTTT.

This clonotype was observed a handful of times. The gene calls are TRBV7-6 and TRBJ2-6, with TRBD2 matching over 12 bases. The CDR3 length is 20 residues. The germline V gene encodes CDR1 SGHVS and CDR2 FNYEAQ. With V trimmed by 4 bases and J by 1 base, 11 bases remained unmatched. The DNA of the CDR3 is TGTGCCAGCAGCTCGCTCCTCGGACTAGCGGGACTTTCTGGGGCCAACGTCCTGACTTTC. Its protein product is CASSSLLGLAGLSGANVLTF.

The chain has TRBV12-3 or TRBV12-4 and TRBJ1-6; D ambiguous. V lost 8 bases to trimming and J lost 7 bases, with 15 bases between them. CDR3 length equals 14 residues. CDR3 bases: TGTGCCAGCGTTCAGGACGGTCAAAATTCACCCCTCCACTTT. Protein product: CASVQDGQNSPLHF.

As DNA, the CDR3 is TGTGCCAGCAGCAAAGGTGAGGGTCAGCCCCTGCATTTT. As protein: CASSKGEGQPLHF. The rearrangement links TRBV21-1 to TRBJ1-5. TRBV21-1 is given as a pseudogene. This CDR3 is built from 13 residues.

This clonotype appeared many times. The gene calls are TRBV5-1 and TRBJ2-7; 9 nucleotides match TRBD1. Germline CDR1 and CDR2: SGHRS and YFSETQ. The V gene end was trimmed by 0 bases and the J gene end by 6 bases; junction bases not matched to a gene: 4. There are 14 residues in the CDR3. CDR3 protein: CASSLEGQGLEQYF. CDR3 in DNA: TGCGCCAGCAGCTTGGAGGGACAGGGTCTCGAGCAGTACTTC.

The rearrangement uses TRBV20-1 and TRBJ2-1; 8 bases fit TRBD2. Germline CDR1 is DFQATT and CDR2 is SNEGSKA (reference sequence). V lost 0 bases and J lost 5; bases outside the gene matches: 9. The CDR3 is 16 residues long. The CDR3 DNA follows: TGCAGTGCTAGAGATTTTCGCGGGGGGCCCCACAATGAGCAGTTCTTC. Encoded protein: CSARDFRGGPHNEQFF.

In its sample, this clonotype was seen a few times. The rearrangement joins TRBV12-3 or TRBV12-4 to TRBJ2-3; 10 nucleotides line up with TRBD2. Trimming removed 6 bases from V and 4 bases from J; junction bases left unmatched: 10. CDR3 size: 16 residues. CDR3 DNA sequence: TGTGCCAGCAGCAAATCAGCGGGAGGGCCCGCAGATACGCAGTATTTT. Translating gives CASSKSAGGPADTQYF.